This T cell receptor (beta chain) was found in a study of blood T cells in healthy people across ages. Germline V gene lookup returns CDR1 DFQATT and CDR2 SNEGSKA (reference sequence). The CDR3 contains 12 residues. J lost 4 bases, V lost 4 bases, and 3 bases had no gene match. Study-wide findings and caveats: Age advanced and TCR beta diversity per million T cells fell, roughly linearly.

For the second PCR, which ran for about 7 to 12 cycles, a sample-barcoded 5' primer and a J-beta primer mix were used. Each CDR3 protein is one row after TCRdb ran MiXCR on the 5' RACE reads. The sample has under 700,000 distinct CDR3 sequences, nearly 25% seen once. There are a few counts of this clonotype. Its target is unknown. Sample donors were healthy Caucasian individuals that came from Russia, aged roughly 6 to 100. In addition, the sample was reused for a study of T cells of mothers and their children. That study adds: From each mother came over 8 million TCR beta CDR3 reads, and from each child came around 2.7 million.

The V and J genes are TRBV20-1 and TRBJ2-7; 8 bases are shared with TRBD1. This clonotype was sampled from a boy under 18 in good health. Material: blood. CDR3 amino acids: CSAKDRVYEQYF. CDR3 nucleotide sequence: TGCAGTGCTAAGGACAGGGTTTACGAGCAGTACTTC.